The 8 T cell receptor beta chains below all came from one sample that was sequenced in a study of blood T cell repertoires in COVID-19. The protocol was immunoSEQ multiplex PCR, while the TCRdb copy is restricted to in-frame clones and leaves out a portion. The repertoire holds under 250,000 clones, with 70% to 90% as singletons. Sequencing was done on a sample of peripheral blood. The source is a woman in her sixties or seventies with COVID-19, enrolled during active disease.

The V and J genes are TRBV7-2 and TRBJ1-1; the D gene is possibly TRBD1 (6 bases). CDR3 size: 13 residues. V was cut by 5 bases and J by 8 bases, with 15 bases left in between. Per the germline V gene, CDR1 is SGHTA and CDR2 is FQGNSA. As DNA, the CDR3 is TGTGCCAGCAGCCTAATGGGGGGGCGAGAAGCTTTCTTT. Translated, it gives CASSLMGGREAFF.

Only one count was recorded for this clone. The V call is TRBV27, the J call TRBJ1-6; TRBD1 might be the D (5 bases). Germline V gene data show CDR1 as MNHEY and CDR2 as SMNVEV (reference sequence). The CDR3 is 15 amino acids. With 5 bases removed from V and 4 bases from J, the gap between germline ends came to 12 bases. The CDR3 region is CASSPDTFYNSPLHF. In DNA form, the CDR3 reads TGTGCCAGCAGTCCGGACACCTTTTATAATTCACCCCTCCACTTT.

V is TRBV11-2 and J is TRBJ1-2; D may be TRBD1 (6 bases). This CDR3 comprises 14 residues. Germline CDR1 and CDR2: SGHAT and FQNNGV. Between the trimmed V and J ends, which lost 7 bases and 5 bases, there was a span of 17 bases. CDR3 nucleotides: TGTGCCAGCATCCGAATACAGGGTTCGTATGGCTACACCTTC. This encodes CASIRIQGSYGYTF.

The rearrangement uses TRBV2 and TRBJ1-2, with TRBD1 as a possible D gene (5 bases). The CDR3 totals 14 residues. Per the germline V gene, CDR1 is SNHLY and CDR2 is FYNNEI. The V end was cut by 9 bases, the J end by 7 bases, with 21 bases between. The CDR3 here is CASRVDKGWGGYTF. The CDR3 DNA is TGTGCCAGTAGAGTGGACAAGGGCTGGGGTGGCTACACCTTC.

This clone was seen only a few times. V usage is TRBV7-2 and J usage is TRBJ2-5; D unclear. The CDR3 has 17 amino acids. V was trimmed by 0 bases and J by 4 bases, leaving 18 bases between them. CDR1 and CDR2 from the germline V gene are SGHTA and FQGNSA. This chain's CDR3 is CASSLAPRGSPRETQYF. DNA for the CDR3: TGTGCCAGCAGCTTAGCTCCCCGCGGATCGCCTAGAGAGACCCAGTACTTC.

The V and J genes are TRBV5-1 and TRBJ1-2; a possible D gene is TRBD1 (5 bases). The CDR3 consists of 13 residues. Trimming took 1 base from V and 3 from J, leaving 7 bases between them. Germline values: CDR1 SGHRS, CDR2 YFSETQ. The CDR3 sequence is CASSLIGDYGYTF. The CDR3 bases are TGCGCCAGCAGCTTGATAGGGGACTATGGCTACACCTTC.

The V call is TRBV7-9, the J call TRBJ2-5; 13 positions agree with TRBD2. V gave up 5 bases and J gave up 3 bases; unmatched junction bases: 9. Germline CDR1 is SEHNR and CDR2 is FQNEAQ (reference sequence). This CDR3 has 17 residues. The CDR3 DNA reads as TGTGCCAGCAGCCTCACTAGCGGGGGGGCGCCGGAAGAGACCCAGTACTTC. This codes for CASSLTSGGAPEETQYF.

This chain uses TRBV30 with TRBJ1-4; TRBD1 might be the D (6 bases). Germline loops: CDR1 GTSNPN, CDR2 SVGIG (reference sequence). CDR3 length: 13 residues. The V gene lost 4 bases and the J gene lost 7 bases, with 13 bases spanning the gap. The CDR3: CAWNPVQGEKLFF. The CDR3 nucleotides read TGTGCCTGGAACCCAGTACAGGGTGAAAAACTGTTTTTT. Full variable domain (remainder filled in from reference TRBV30 and TRBJ1-4): SQTIHQWPATLVQPVGSPLSLECTVEGTSNPNLYWYRQAAGRGLQLLFYSVGIGQISSEVPQNLSASRPQDRQFILSSKKLLLSDSGFYLCAWNPVQGEKLFFGSGTQLSVL.